This TCR beta chain was obtained from a study of cytomegalovirus exposure and HLA in healthy donors. Study-wide results and limits: It was taken for granted in presence/absence analyses that sequencing depth across donors was roughly uniform. Earlier findings revealed that most TCR beta V segments proved productive either about 87% or about 30% of the time.

With 60 Vbeta and 13 Jbeta primers, the PCR was carried out. Sequencing was performed with immunoSEQ multiplex PCR; in TCRdb, only in-frame clones are kept and a portion is missing. The sample totals 91,000 or so clones. In the case of this clone: Antigen: not known.

Germline V gives CDR1 MNHEY, CDR2 SMNVEV (reference sequence). The CDR3 is 13 residues long. V was shortened by 3 bases and J by 2 bases, with 8 bases between the two germline ends. What was sequenced was PBMCs. This chain uses TRBV27 with TRBJ2-7; D is possibly TRBD1 (5 bases). The clonotype comes from a woman in her twenties or thirties in good health and CMV-seronegative. The chain's CDR3 is CASSFQGPYEQYF. CDR3 coding DNA: TGTGCCAGCAGTTTTCAGGGCCCCTACGAGCAGTACTTC.